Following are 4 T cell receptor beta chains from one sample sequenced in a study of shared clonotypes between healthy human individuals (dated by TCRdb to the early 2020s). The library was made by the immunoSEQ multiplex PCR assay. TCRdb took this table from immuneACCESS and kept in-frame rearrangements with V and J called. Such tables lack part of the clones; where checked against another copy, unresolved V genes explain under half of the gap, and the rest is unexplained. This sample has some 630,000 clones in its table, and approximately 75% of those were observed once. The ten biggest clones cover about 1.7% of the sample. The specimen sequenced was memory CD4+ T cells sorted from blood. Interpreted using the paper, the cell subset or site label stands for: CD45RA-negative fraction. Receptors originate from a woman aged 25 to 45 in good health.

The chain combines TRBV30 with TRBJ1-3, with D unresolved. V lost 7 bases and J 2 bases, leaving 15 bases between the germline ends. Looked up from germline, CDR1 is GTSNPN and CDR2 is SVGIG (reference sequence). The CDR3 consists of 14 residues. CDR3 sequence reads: CAFSFVGTGNTIYF. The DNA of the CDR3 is TGTGCCTTTAGCTTTGTCGGCACTGGAAACACCATATATTTT.

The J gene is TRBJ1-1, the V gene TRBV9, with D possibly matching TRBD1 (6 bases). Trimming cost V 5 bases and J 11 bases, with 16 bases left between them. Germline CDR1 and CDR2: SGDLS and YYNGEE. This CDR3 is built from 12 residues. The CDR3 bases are TGTGCCAGCAGGGGTAATAGGGGGGACGCTTTCTTT. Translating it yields CASRGNRGDAFF.

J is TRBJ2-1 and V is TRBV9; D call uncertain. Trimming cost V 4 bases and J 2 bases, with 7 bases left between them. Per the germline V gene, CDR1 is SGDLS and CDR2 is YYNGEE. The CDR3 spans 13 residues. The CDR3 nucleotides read TGTGCCAGCAGCCAAGGTACCTACAATGAGCAGTTCTTC. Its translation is CASSQGTYNEQFF. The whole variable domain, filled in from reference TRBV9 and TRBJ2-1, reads DSGVTQTPKHLITATGQRVTLRCSPRSGDLSVYWYQQSLDQGLQFLIQYYNGEERAKGNILERFSAQQFPDLHSELNLSSLELGDSALYFCASSQGTYNEQFFGPGTRLTVL.

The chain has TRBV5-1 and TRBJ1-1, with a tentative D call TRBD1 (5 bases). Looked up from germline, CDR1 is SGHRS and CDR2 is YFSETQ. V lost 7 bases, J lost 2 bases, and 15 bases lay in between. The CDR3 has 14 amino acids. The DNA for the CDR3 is TGCGCCAGCTCCCGCGGGGGATTCAACACTGAAGCTTTCTTT. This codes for CASSRGGFNTEAFF.